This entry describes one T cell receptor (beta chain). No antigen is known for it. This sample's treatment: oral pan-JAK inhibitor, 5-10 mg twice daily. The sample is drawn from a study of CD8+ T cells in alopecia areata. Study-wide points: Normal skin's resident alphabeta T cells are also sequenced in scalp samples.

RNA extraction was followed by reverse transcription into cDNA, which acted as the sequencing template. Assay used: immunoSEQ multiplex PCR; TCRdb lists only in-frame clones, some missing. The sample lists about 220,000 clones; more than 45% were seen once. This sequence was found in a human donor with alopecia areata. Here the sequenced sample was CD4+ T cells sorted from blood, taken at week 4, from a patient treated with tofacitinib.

CDR3 residues: CASSSYEQYF. For the CDR3, the DNA is TGTGCCAGCTCCTCCTACGAGCAGTACTTC. This rearrangement joins TRBV21-1 to TRBJ2-7. TRBV21-1 is a documented pseudogene. The CDR3 totals 10 residues.